The rows below give T cell receptor beta chains drawn from one sample of a study of blood T cell repertoires in COVID-19. Repertoires were generated with immunoSEQ multiplex PCR, while TCRdb's copy carries only in-frame clones and drops some. The repertoire holds roughly 250,000 clones, with roughly 90% as singletons. The sequencing input was peripheral blood. These receptors all come from a middle-aged woman who had recovered from COVID-19. CDR3s include the opening cysteine and the closing phenylalanine or tryptophan. The order of the fields is V gene, D gene, clone size, J gene, CDR3 protein, CDR3 DNA. D genes are given only for firm matches. Clone size is given for some rows only: seen once, a few or many times, or a class if the clone is expanded.

>TRBV7-2|-|-|TRBJ1-4
CASSLGTVEKLFF
TGTGCCAGCAGCCTCGGGACTGTCGAAAAACTGTTTTTT
>TRBV7-8|TRBD2|-|TRBJ2-5
CASSFVFQGGAQYF
TGTGCCAGCAGCTTTGTTTTCCAGGGAGGGGCCCAGTACTTC
>TRBV6-5|TRBD2|once|TRBJ2-3
CARRLAGEVTDTQYF
TGTGCCAGAAGACTAGCGGGGGAGGTCACAGATACGCAGTATTTT
>TRBV4-3|-|once|TRBJ1-1
CASSQGVQGRAFF
TGCGCCAGCAGCCAAGGTGTCCAGGGAAGAGCTTTCTTT
>TRBV27|-|-|TRBJ2-7
CASSQGRIPPYEQYF
TGTGCCAGCAGTCAAGGCAGGATTCCTCCCTACGAGCAGTACTTC
>TRBV3-1/TRBV3-2|TRBD1|-|TRBJ1-1
CASSLGTVEAFF
TGTGCCAGCAGCCTCGGGACAGTTGAAGCTTTCTTT
>TRBV4-1|-|-|TRBJ1-2
CASSQDRDYGYTF
TGCGCCAGCAGCCAAGACAGGGACTATGGCTACACCTTC
>TRBV5-8|-|-|TRBJ2-2
CASSFQPPEAEGGTGELFF
TGTGCCAGCAGCTTCCAGCCCCCGGAGGCGGAAGGAGGCACCGGGGAGCTGTTTTTT
>TRBV28|-|-|TRBJ2-2
CASSQYTGELFF
TGTGCCAGCAGCCAATACACCGGGGAGCTGTTTTTT
>TRBV27|-|-|TRBJ1-1
CASSLSAGNTEAFF
TGTGCCAGCAGTTTATCAGCAGGGAACACTGAAGCTTTCTTT
>TRBV29-1|TRBD1|-|TRBJ1-3
CSVVQGASSGNTIYF
TGCAGCGTTGTTCAGGGGGCAAGCTCTGGAAACACCATATATTTT
>TRBV7-9|TRBD1|-|TRBJ2-7
CASSLTDRGRRDEQYF
TGTGCCAGCAGCTTGACCGACAGGGGGCGCCGGGACGAGCAGTACTTC
>TRBV12-3/TRBV12-4|-|-|TRBJ2-7
CASTLGGFYEQYF
TGTGCCAGCACCTTAGGGGGTTTCTACGAGCAGTACTTC
>TRBV30|TRBD1|-|TRBJ1-2
CAWTLTGGYYGYTF
TGTGCCTGGACCTTGACAGGGGGCTACTATGGCTACACCTTC
>TRBV27|TRBD1|-|TRBJ2-3
CASSRTGGLADTQYF
TGTGCCAGCAGTCGTACAGGGGGGCTTGCAGATACGCAGTATTTT
>TRBV6-5|TRBD1|once|TRBJ1-2
CASRVGTGSGYTF
TGTGCCAGCAGGGTGGGGACAGGGAGTGGCTACACCTTC
>TRBV19|TRBD1|-|TRBJ1-3
CASSPQATGGRNTIYF
TGTGCCAGTAGTCCCCAAGCCACAGGGGGCAGAAACACCATATATTTT
>TRBV21-1|-|-|TRBJ2-1
CASSQTGEAGEQFF
TGTGCCAGCAGCCAGACCGGGGAGGCGGGTGAGCAGTTCTTC
>TRBV27|TRBD1|-|TRBJ2-5
CASSPGQALQETQYF
TGTGCCAGCAGCCCGGGACAGGCGCTCCAAGAGACCCAGTACTTC
>TRBV18|TRBD1|-|TRBJ1-1
CASSSLDRGMNTEAFF
TGTGCCAGCTCATCCTTGGACAGGGGCATGAACACTGAAGCTTTCTTT
>TRBV27|TRBD1|-|TRBJ1-5
CASSTRDRGSVDQPQHF
TGTGCCAGCAGTACGAGGGACAGGGGAAGCGTTGATCAGCCCCAGCATTTT
>TRBV6-5|-|-|TRBJ1-2
CASSYSGARSNYGYTF
TGTGCCAGCAGTTATTCAGGGGCCCGATCAAACTATGGCTACACCTTC
>TRBV7-7|TRBD2|-|TRBJ2-5
CASSLQRGNQETQYF
TGTGCTAGCAGCTTGCAGCGGGGCAACCAAGAGACCCAGTACTTC
>TRBV15|TRBD1|-|TRBJ2-6
CATSTGQGASGANVLTF
TGTGCCACCAGCACCGGACAGGGAGCTTCTGGGGCCAACGTCCTGACTTTC
>TRBV4-2|TRBD2|-|TRBJ2-5
CASSQGTSGEVRETQYF
TGTGCCAGCAGCCAAGGGACTAGCGGGGAGGTTAGGGAGACCCAGTACTTC
>TRBV5-1|-|few|TRBJ2-7
CASSWLGQFSYEQYF
TGCGCCAGCAGCTGGCTGGGGCAATTCTCCTACGAGCAGTACTTC
>TRBV6-4|TRBD2|-|TRBJ2-1
CASSDGSAPRRGSGGAGSYNEQFF
TGTGCCAGCAGTGACGGCTCCGCACCTAGGCGGGGTAGCGGGGGGGCCGGCTCCTACAATGAGCAGTTCTTC
>TRBV5-1|TRBD1|-|TRBJ1-2
CASSLATGGGYGYTF
TGCGCCAGCAGCTTGGCAACAGGGGGAGGCTATGGCTACACCTTC
>TRBV7-9|TRBD2|-|TRBJ2-7
CASSVGTSGSYEQYF
TGTGCCAGCAGCGTAGGGACTAGCGGGAGCTACGAGCAGTACTTC
>TRBV28|-|-|TRBJ1-2
CASSLPGAGVYGYTF
TGTGCCAGCAGTTTACCCGGGGCGGGGGTCTATGGCTACACCTTC
>TRBV19|-|-|TRBJ1-6
CASTPVPGGSPLHF
TGTGCCAGTACCCCGGTCCCGGGGGGTTCACCCCTCCACTTT
>TRBV11-2|TRBD2|-|TRBJ2-1
CASSFGGLAGLDEQFF
TGTGCCAGCAGCTTCGGGGGACTAGCGGGGTTAGATGAGCAGTTCTTC
>TRBV2|-|-|TRBJ1-6
CASSGLGNSPLHF
TGTGCCAGCAGCGGACTGGGTAATTCACCCCTCCACTTT
>TRBV7-2|TRBD2|once|TRBJ2-4
CASSWARSGGSKNIQYF
TGTGCCAGCAGCTGGGCGCGCAGCGGGGGGTCCAAAAACATTCAGTACTTC
>TRBV5-1|-|-|TRBJ2-3
CASSLGGGSTDTQYF
TGCGCCAGCAGCTTGGGAGGGGGAAGCACAGATACGCAGTATTTT
>TRBV19|TRBD1|-|TRBJ2-1
CASSSAQGAHSYNEQFF
TGTGCCAGTAGTAGCGCACAGGGGGCTCACTCCTACAATGAGCAGTTCTTC
>TRBV30|-|once|TRBJ1-5
CAWTLDSNQPQHF
TGTGCCTGGACTTTGGACTCTAATCAGCCCCAGCATTTT
>TRBV7-7|-|-|TRBJ2-3
CASSPGVERLTDTQYF
TGTGCTAGCAGTCCGGGGGTGGAGAGACTCACAGATACGCAGTATTTT
>TRBV19|TRBD1|-|TRBJ1-4
CASSMRDRTNEKLFF
TGTGCCAGTAGTATGCGGGACAGAACTAATGAAAAACTGTTTTTT
>TRBV6-6|TRBD1|-|TRBJ1-6
CASSYSSGQGNSPLHF
TGTGCCAGCAGTTATTCTTCGGGACAGGGAAATTCACCCCTCCACTTT
>TRBV6-2/TRBV6-3|TRBD2|-|TRBJ2-1
CASSPPRGAGVGEQFF
TGTGCCAGCAGCCCCCCGAGGGGAGCGGGAGTAGGCGAGCAGTTCTTC
>TRBV6-5|-|-|TRBJ1-5
CASSANSNQPQHF
TGTGCCAGCAGCGCGAATAGCAATCAGCCCCAGCATTTT
>TRBV7-6|TRBD2|-|TRBJ2-1
CASSLAFAGGGNEQFF
TGTGCCAGCAGCTTAGCGTTTGCGGGAGGCGGAAATGAGCAGTTCTTC
>TRBV4-2|-|-|TRBJ2-7
CASSQEAAGIITYEQYF
TGTGCCAGCAGCCAAGAAGCGGCGGGGATAATAACCTACGAGCAGTACTTC
>TRBV24-1|TRBD1|-|TRBJ1-1
CATSDSGTGITEAFF
TGTGCCACCAGTGATTCTGGGACAGGGATCACTGAAGCTTTCTTT
>TRBV19|TRBD1|many|TRBJ1-2
CAGPRTGGYYGYTF
TGTGCCGGTCCCCGGACAGGGGGGTACTATGGCTACACCTTC
>TRBV19|TRBD1|once|TRBJ2-1
CASSTRDREANEQFF
TGTGCCAGTAGTACTCGGGACAGGGAGGCCAATGAGCAGTTCTTC
>TRBV6-5|TRBD1|-|TRBJ2-2
CASRTGGIDTGELFF
TGTGCCAGCAGGACAGGGGGCATAGACACCGGGGAGCTGTTTTTT
>TRBV11-1|-|few|TRBJ1-2
CASSSGGFYGYTF
TGTGCCAGCAGCTCCGGAGGATTCTATGGCTACACCTTC
>TRBV7-2|TRBD1|-|TRBJ2-7
CASSLVGTGGEQYF
TGTGCCAGCAGCTTAGTAGGGACAGGGGGCGAGCAGTACTTC
>TRBV19|-|-|TRBJ2-7
CASRRQVISYEQYF
TGTGCCAGTAGAAGACAGGTCATCTCCTACGAGCAGTACTTC
>TRBV19|-|few|TRBJ1-5
CASSIGTEYSNQPQHF
TGTGCCAGTAGTATAGGGACAGAATATAGCAATCAGCCCCAGCATTTT
>TRBV5-1|-|-|TRBJ2-3
CASSPENPQESTDTQYF
TGCGCCAGCAGCCCGGAAAACCCACAGGAGAGTACAGATACGCAGTATTTT
>TRBV20-1|-|-|TRBJ2-5
CSASHREETQYF
TGCAGTGCTAGTCACAGAGAAGAGACCCAGTACTTC
>TRBV18|TRBD2|-|TRBJ2-7
CASSPNSQAGLAAYEQYF
TGTGCCAGCTCACCAAACAGTCAAGCCGGACTAGCGGCGTACGAGCAGTACTTC
>TRBV30|-|-|TRBJ1-5
CAWSGGGPNQPQHF
TGTGCCTGGAGTGGGGGGGGCCCCAATCAGCCCCAGCATTTT
>TRBV6-5|TRBD1|-|TRBJ1-4
CASNLMTGRNEKLFF
TGTGCCAGCAATTTGATGACAGGGCGTAATGAAAAACTGTTTTTT